This is a list of T cell receptor beta chains from one sample in a study of cytomegalovirus exposure and HLA in healthy donors. Sequencing was performed with immunoSEQ multiplex PCR; in TCRdb, only in-frame clones are kept and a portion is missing. The table lists approximately 190,000 clones, 70% to 80% of them singletons, with 11% to 15% in the top ten. Sequences were obtained from PBMCs. The receptors derive from a woman aged 25-40 years in good health and CMV-seropositive. The CDR3 runs from the conserved cysteine through the conserved F or W. A D gene is named only where the DNA matches it firmly. Size tells how often a clone was seen (once, few, many) or the class of an expanded clone, and some rows leave it out.

v_call,j_call,clone_size,d_call,cdr3_aa,cdr3_nt
TRBV18,TRBJ1-4,NA,NA,CASSPQRRNEKLFF,TGTGCCAGCTCACCACAGCGGAGAAATGAAAAACTGTTTTTT
TRBV28,TRBJ1-4,NA,TRBD1,CASREPGQGNEKLFF,TGTGCCAGCAGAGAACCGGGACAGGGAAACGAAAAACTGTTTTTT
TRBV6-6,TRBJ2-5,NA,NA,CASSYSRIQETQYF,TGTGCCAGCAGTTACTCGAGAATCCAAGAGACCCAGTACTTC
TRBV5-6,TRBJ1-4,NA,TRBD1,CASSLLDRGRWGYEKLFF,TGTGCCAGCAGCTTGCTGGACAGGGGGCGCTGGGGTTACGAAAAACTGTTTTTT
TRBV5-6,TRBJ2-7,NA,TRBD2,CASSDAMSGRAYEQYF,TGTGCCAGCAGTGACGCCATGAGCGGGAGGGCCTACGAGCAGTACTTC
TRBV19,TRBJ2-7,few,TRBD1,CASSDPGQEFYEQYF,TGTGCCAGTTCGGACCCGGGACAGGAATTTTACGAGCAGTACTTC
TRBV7-2,TRBJ2-6,NA,NA,CASSLESLASGANVLTF,TGTGCCAGCAGCTTAGAGAGTCTCGCCTCTGGGGCCAACGTCCTGACTTTC
TRBV5-8,TRBJ2-1,NA,NA,CASSFFRSFRGFNEQFF,TGTGCCAGCAGCTTTTTTCGCAGTTTCAGGGGCTTTAATGAGCAGTTCTTC
TRBV28,TRBJ1-5,NA,NA,CASLQGDGNQPQHF,TGTGCCAGCCTACAGGGAGACGGCAATCAGCCCCAGCATTTT
TRBV7-9,TRBJ2-7,NA,NA,CASSFSRVAASGEQYF,TGTGCCAGCAGCTTTAGTAGGGTAGCGGCTTCGGGAGAGCAGTACTTC
TRBV5-1,TRBJ2-2,NA,NA,CASRKDGGLNTGELFF,TGCGCCAGCAGAAAAGACGGGGGGCTGAACACCGGGGAGCTGTTTTTT
TRBV30,TRBJ1-5,NA,NA,CAWSESVAQPQHF,TGTGCCTGGAGTGAGTCTGTGGCTCAGCCCCAGCATTTT
TRBV7-2,TRBJ1-2,NA,NA,CASSYSRGGLYGYTF,TGTGCCAGCAGCTATTCGCGTGGAGGGCTTTATGGCTACACCTTC
TRBV5-1,TRBJ2-3,NA,NA,CASNSPSTDTQYF,TGCGCCAGCAACTCCCCCAGCACAGATACGCAGTATTTT
TRBV19,TRBJ2-3,few,NA,CASAIAALTDTQYF,TGTGCCAGTGCCATAGCGGCATTAACAGATACGCAGTATTTT
TRBV6-1,TRBJ1-2,NA,NA,CASTETGYYGYTF,TGTGCCAGCACTGAGACAGGCTACTATGGCTACACCTTC
TRBV19,TRBJ1-2,NA,NA,CASSTGGEHYGYTF,TGTGCCAGTAGTACGGGGGGCGAGCACTATGGCTACACCTTC